This T cell receptor (beta chain) was obtained from a study of T cell responses to AZD1222 COVID-19 vaccine (dated by TCRdb to the early 2020s). As for the study more broadly: A total of under 250 trial participants underwent TCR sequencing, of whom roughly 210 had received two doses of AZD1222 and about 25 had received two doses of the MenACWY control vaccine. Trial participants were enrolled into age subgroups of 18-55, 56-69 and 70-plus years, which contained approximately 150, 30 and 60 TCR-sequenced participants, respectively. The investigation overall reported the following: Epitopes outside the regions mutated in the B.1.351 and B.1.1.7 variants were reportedly recognized by nearly half of the unique spike-specific TCRs. Conclusions about previously exposed vaccinees were limited because only six AZD1222 recipients were SARS-CoV-2 seropositive at baseline. The whole spike protein was spanned by vaccine-associated CD4 TCRs, and dominant responses were seen in regions 160-218 and 743-854. Most participants were white British and females outnumbered males, and the authors suggested that clonal diversity may have been underestimated. Because no samples from the day 14 peak response were available, repertoires could be characterized only after the peak T cell response. After two AZD1222 doses, both the breadth and the depth of spike-specific TCRs were significantly higher than at day 0 and than in MenACWY recipients. In the small 56-69-year group, the increase in depth fell short of significance, most likely because of low power.

The CDR3 regions of human TCRbeta chains were analyzed by immunosequencing. Turning to the authors' computational methods: TCRs in the repertoires were matched against a reference library of SARS-CoV-2-specific TCRs that had been generated with the MIRA antigen-specificity platform. Breadth was defined as the fraction of unique TCRs that were SARS-CoV-2-associated, and depth was defined as the fraction of total T cells that were SARS-CoV-2-associated. Using the MIRA data, each spike-specific TCR was mapped to the spike region that the TCR reacts to and placed in a CD4 or CD8 class. Log10-transformed breadth and depth values were compared by one-way ANOVA with Sidak's multiple comparisons tests. TCRdb's version of the immuneACCESS table is confined to in-frame rearrangements and falls short of the full clone set. An unresolved V gene accounts for under half of the shortfall where checked; the remainder is of unknown origin. From that table come the V and J calls and clone size; the DNA was used to work out D and trimming. Here the sample has about 200,000 clones; around 93% occur a single time. Of the sample, approximately 1% is held by the ten largest clones.

The sample's time point label, decoded: about 28 days (+/-7) after the second vaccine dose. AZD1222 recipients whose second dose came at about 4 weeks and those whose second dose came at about 12 weeks were combined into one group, since spike-specific TCR depth and breadth did not differ between the two schedules. The vaccinee samples were drawn from two UK trials, COV001 and COV002, one of which was a single-blind randomized controlled phase 2/3 trial testing AZD1222 (ChAdOx1 nCoV-19) in healthy adults. For TCRbeta chain sequencing, PBMC samples from trial participants were taken at day 0 and at day 28 after the second dose. V is pruned by 4 bases and J by 4 bases, leaving 4 bases of the junction without a gene match. The cysteine opens and the phenylalanine closes a CDR3 of 14 amino acids. Only the CDR3 region is kept as DNA, spanning 42 bases read in frame from base 1. Taken from the germline V gene (reference sequence), the CDR1 and CDR2 loops are LGHDT and YNNKEL.

About this clone itself: Its cognate antigen has yet to be identified. No base qualities exist here, and no much larger clone lies one base off it.

The specimen was peripheral blood, collected 28 days after the second AZD1222 dose. The receptor's source is an adult who received the AZD1222 COVID-19 vaccine. This sequence uses TRBV3-1 (or the pseudogene TRBV3-2) and TRBJ2-1; the junction holds 7 bases that match TRBD1. The sequenced DNA: TGTGCCAGCAGCCCAGGACAGGCTTACAATGAGCAGTTCTTC. Its protein product is CASSPGQAYNEQFF.